These T cell receptor beta chains were read from a single sample in a study of blood T cell repertoires in COVID-19. TCRdb's copy holds only in-frame clones and misses some; the assay was immunoSEQ multiplex PCR. This sample has around 95,000 clones; roughly 80% occur once, and the top ten carry about 10%. The sequencing input was peripheral blood. The receptors stem from a woman older than 75 with acute or convalescent COVID-19. CDR3s include the opening cysteine and the closing phenylalanine or tryptophan. A D gene is named only where the DNA matches it firmly. Clone size, where shown, is once, few, many, or a class for clones that have expanded.

TGTGCCAGCAGTGAAGGGACAGCTTATGGCTACACCTTC,CASSEGTAYGYTF,TRBV2,.,.,TRBJ1-2
TGTGCCAGCAGTTACTCCCGGGTATCCCCGGAAAAACTGTTTTTT,CASSYSRVSPEKLFF,TRBV6-5,.,.,TRBJ1-4
TGTGCCAGCAGCTGGACGACAGGGGGTGTTGAAAAACTGTTTTTT,CASSWTTGGVEKLFF,TRBV7-6,.,TRBD1,TRBJ1-4
TGTGCCGGCCTAGCAGCCTCCTCCTACGAGCAGTACTTC,CAGLAASSYEQYF,TRBV30,.,.,TRBJ2-7
TGTGCCAGCAGAGCAAACAGCGGGGGCCCTTACAATGAGCAGTTCTTC,CASRANSGGPYNEQFF,TRBV6-6,.,TRBD2,TRBJ2-1
TGCGCCAGCAGCGCCGGGACAGGGAGAAATCAGCCCCAGCATTTT,CASSAGTGRNQPQHF,TRBV5-1,.,TRBD1,TRBJ1-5
TGCGCCAGCAGCATGGGACAGGGTGGTGAAAAACTGTTTTTT,CASSMGQGGEKLFF,TRBV5-1,.,TRBD1,TRBJ1-4
TGTGCCAGCAGCATCCGCGGCGTCACTGAAGCTTTCTTT,CASSIRGVTEAFF,TRBV5-6,.,.,TRBJ1-1
TGTGCCAGCAGCTTAGTCAGGGGCACTGAAGCTTTCTTT,CASSLVRGTEAFF,TRBV11-3,.,.,TRBJ1-1
TGTGCCAGCTCAGAGGGACAGGGGATGTCTCAGCCCCAGCATTTT,CASSEGQGMSQPQHF,TRBV18,.,TRBD1,TRBJ1-5
TGTGCCAGCAGTGCCCAGGCTGGGGCCAACGTCCTGACTTTC,CASSAQAGANVLTF,TRBV2,.,.,TRBJ2-6
TGTGCCAGCAGCCGGGACAGCACTGAAGCTTTCTTT,CASSRDSTEAFF,TRBV5-6,.,TRBD1,TRBJ1-1
TGTGCCAGCAGCCGATTAAGAAGCGGGGGGACACCCTACAATGAGCAGTTCTTC,CASSRLRSGGTPYNEQFF,TRBV7-9,.,TRBD2,TRBJ2-1
TGTGCCAGCAGCCCGGACAGCAGGAGGGAGACCCAGTACTTC,CASSPDSRRETQYF,TRBV2,.,.,TRBJ2-5
TGTGCCAGCAGCGCCTCAGGACAGTCATTCTACAATGAGCAGTTCTTC,CASSASGQSFYNEQFF,TRBV9,once,.,TRBJ2-1
TGTGCCAGCAGTTTAGGGACAGGGGGCTGGGGTAGGTATGGCTACACCTTC,CASSLGTGGWGRYGYTF,TRBV28,.,TRBD1,TRBJ1-2
TGTGCCAGCAGCCGAGACTACCAGAGCACAGATACGCAGTATTTT,CASSRDYQSTDTQYF,TRBV7-8,.,.,TRBJ2-3
TGTGCCAGCTCACCAAGGCTTCCTGGGACAGAGGCAGAGACCCAGTACTTC,CASSPRLPGTEAETQYF,TRBV18,.,TRBD1,TRBJ2-5
TGTGCCACCAGTGATCCCAAGAACAGAGGGCTCGATGAGCAGTTCTTC,CATSDPKNRGLDEQFF,TRBV24-1,.,.,TRBJ2-1
TGTGCCAGCCATCGCTTAGTGACTCCCAACTATGGCTACACCTTC,CASHRLVTPNYGYTF,TRBV28,.,.,TRBJ1-2
TGTGCCAGCAGTTACCCCAGGGGGCGTTCGTGGGAGCAGTACTTC,CASSYPRGRSWEQYF,TRBV6-2/TRBV6-3,.,TRBD1,TRBJ2-7
TGTGCCAGCAGCCCCGAAGCGGGCGCAGATACGCAGTATTTT,CASSPEAGADTQYF,TRBV7-3,.,.,TRBJ2-3
TGTGCCAGCAGTTTAAGTCAGGGCTATAGCAATCAGCCCCAGCATTTT,CASSLSQGYSNQPQHF,TRBV28,.,.,TRBJ1-5
TGTGCCTCGGGGGGAAGTAGGGCAGCTTTCTTT,CASGGSRAAFF,TRBV28,once,.,TRBJ1-1
TGTGCCAGCAGTGGGCTTTCGGGGGAAACGACAGTGGGAAACACCATATATTTT,CASSGLSGETTVGNTIYF,TRBV2,.,.,TRBJ1-3
TGCGCCAGCAGCTTGGGGGCGCGTTTCAATGAGCAGTTCTTC,CASSLGARFNEQFF,TRBV5-1,.,.,TRBJ2-1
TGTGCCAGCAGCTTAGGGGGGGGAGGTGGCACAGATACGCAGTATTTT,CASSLGGGGGTDTQYF,TRBV11-3,.,TRBD2,TRBJ2-3
TGTGCCAGCAGTTACGCCCGAGGGTCTGGCTATGGCTACACCTTC,CASSYARGSGYGYTF,TRBV6-5,.,.,TRBJ1-2
TGTGCCAGCAGCTTGGGGGGGCAGCCCTACGAGCAGTACTTC,CASSLGGQPYEQYF,TRBV5-4,few,.,TRBJ2-7
TGTGCCAGCAGCCACCAACTTTGGGGCACTAAAGATACGCAGTATTTT,CASSHQLWGTKDTQYF,TRBV27,once,.,TRBJ2-3
TGCAGTGCTAGTATAGACAAACTTAATAGCAATCAGCCCCAGCATTTT,CSASIDKLNSNQPQHF,TRBV20-1,few,.,TRBJ1-5
TGTGCCAGCAGTGTTGGCGGGGGACAAGGAAACACCATATATTTT,CASSVGGGQGNTIYF,TRBV2,.,.,TRBJ1-3
TGTGCCAGTAGTATAAGGGACAGGACCCCGACCCCGGGCTACACCTTC,CASSIRDRTPTPGYTF,TRBV19,.,TRBD1,TRBJ1-2
TGTGCCAGCAGCACAGGGGGGTCTAACACTGAAGCTTTCTTT,CASSTGGSNTEAFF,TRBV6-5,.,TRBD1,TRBJ1-1
TGTGCCAGCAGAACCCCCGGGACAGGGTATGGCTACACCTTC,CASRTPGTGYGYTF,TRBV2,.,TRBD1,TRBJ1-2
TGCGCCAGCCCGCCACCACAAGAAACCTACGAGCAGTACTTC,CASPPPQETYEQYF,TRBV4-3,.,.,TRBJ2-7
TGCGCCAGCAGCTTGACTCCAGGGGGCGAACAGCCCCAGCATTTT,CASSLTPGGEQPQHF,TRBV5-1,.,TRBD1,TRBJ1-5
TGTGCCAGCAGCTACACAGGGGAGACCCAGTACTTC,CASSYTGETQYF,TRBV7-9,.,.,TRBJ2-5
TGTGCCAGCAGCTCCCACCCCGGCGGAAACTATGGCTACACCTTC,CASSSHPGGNYGYTF,TRBV4-2,.,.,TRBJ1-2
TGTGCCACCAGTGACCGGACTAGCGGGACCTTAGGTGAGCAGTTCTTC,CATSDRTSGTLGEQFF,TRBV24-1,once,TRBD2,TRBJ2-1
TGTGCCAGCTCACCACAGGACTCTGGGGAAGCTTTCTTT,CASSPQDSGEAFF,TRBV18,once,.,TRBJ1-1
TGTGCCAGTAGTACCCCTCGACAGGGCACTGGCTACACCTTC,CASSTPRQGTGYTF,TRBV19,.,TRBD1,TRBJ1-2
TGTGCCAGTATGGAGGGGGCGGCTAATGAAAAACTGTTTTTT,CASMEGAANEKLFF,TRBV19,few,TRBD1,TRBJ1-4
TGTGCCAGCTCAGGCGGGGGGCCGGGTAATGAGCAGTTCTTC,CASSGGGPGNEQFF,TRBV18,.,TRBD2,TRBJ2-1
TGTGCCAGCAGCCAAGGGCAGTATAGCAATCAGCCCCAGCATTTT,CASSQGQYSNQPQHF,TRBV3-1/TRBV3-2,.,.,TRBJ1-5
TGTGCCAGCAGAGGCCGGGACAGGCTCAATCAGCCCCAGCATTTT,CASRGRDRLNQPQHF,TRBV28,few,TRBD1,TRBJ1-5
TGTGCCAGCAGTTTATTGGGGAGCGCTTTCTTT,CASSLLGSAFF,TRBV28,few,.,TRBJ1-1